This TCR beta chain emerged from a study of blood T cells in healthy people across ages. Through a sample-barcoded 5' primer and a J-beta primer mix, a second PCR was run for roughly 6 to 12 cycles. Via MiXCR, TCRdb re-called the 5' RACE reads, giving one row per CDR3 protein. This sample has 1.5 million to 1.8 million distinct CDR3 sequences; approximately 42% occur once, and the top ten carry just over 4%. Findings and limits, study-wide: The lack of PBMC sorting stopped any conclusive naive versus antigen-experienced comparison.

Healthy Caucasian individuals from Russia aged 6 to 90 served as donors. Researchers collected ten milliliters of peripheral blood from every single donor. Many counts were recorded for this clonotype. Its cognate antigen is unknown. Trimming took 6 bases from V and 0 from J, leaving 12 bases between them. The CDR3 is 15 residues long. Germline CDR1 is SEHNR and CDR2 is FQNEAQ (reference sequence). This clonotype was obtained from a woman aged 18-29 years in good health. V gene TRBV7-9 combines with J gene TRBJ2-1, with D possibly being TRBD2 (6 bases). The sequenced sample was blood. The CDR3 reads CASSYRGSSYNEQFF. DNA of the CDR3: TGTGCCAGCAGTTATCGGGGGAGCTCCTACAATGAGCAGTTCTTC.